This T cell receptor beta chain was found in a study of shared clonotypes between healthy human individuals. General study results and limits: Naive subsets generally had larger estimated richness than memory subsets.

There are 16 residues in the CDR3. After removal of 6 bases from V and 4 bases from J, the junction contained 10 bases not matched to a gene. Germline values: CDR1 SGHTA, CDR2 FQGNSA. Naive CD8 cells lacked CD45RO, underwent positive selection for CCR7 and left out terminally differentiated effector memory CD45RA+ cells. About this clone itself: No antigen is known for it.

Clones were sequenced by immunoSEQ multiplex PCR, and TCRdb holds only the in-frame ones, with some missing. The sample includes 2 million to 2.5 million clones, approximately 94% seen only once; the top ten take around 1.1%. Sequenced sample: naive CD8+ T cells sorted from blood. The chain recombines TRBV7-2 with TRBJ1-3; 9 nucleotides match TRBD1. The TCR originated in a man aged 18-30 years in good health. The CDR3 region is CASSLPGQGFGNTIYF. The CDR3 DNA reads as TGTGCCAGCAGTTTGCCGGGACAGGGTTTCGGAAACACCATATATTTT.